The present TCR beta chain was sequenced within a study of CD4 T cells in relation to SARS-CoV-2 and coronaviruses. General study results and limits: In roughly 60% of donors, memory CD4+ clonotypes crossrecognized SARS-CoV-2 and at least one common cold coronavirus spike. Samples before the pandemic and after infection were not matched within any donor.

A word on this clone: Its target is unknown.

Generated by immunoSEQ multiplex PCR, the TCRdb table keeps only in-frame clones and is missing some. The repertoire holds some 65,000 clones, with about 89% as singletons. Germline CDR1 and CDR2: SGHRS and YFSETQ. V lost 1 base to trimming and J lost 9 bases, with 16 bases between them. The CDR3 runs 14 residues. CD4+ T cells from unexposed donors were obtained before the COVID-19 pandemic (2011-2018). Cryopreserved PBMCs were CD4-enriched, then split into naive and memory cells. The clonotype originates from a human donor in good health. The sequenced sample was memory CD4+ T cells from PBMCs. J is TRBJ2-5 and V is TRBV5-1; TRBD1 or TRBD2 may be the D gene (5 bases each). This CDR3 reads CASSLRLGPGAQYF. In DNA form, the CDR3 reads TGCGCCAGCAGCTTGAGACTGGGACCCGGGGCCCAGTACTTC.